This record covers a single TCR beta chain. V dropped 4 bases and J dropped 2; count of bases not matched to a gene: 3. The CDR3 spans 13 residues. CDR1 and CDR2 from the germline V gene are SGHRS and YFSETQ. This sample stems from a study of shared clonotypes between healthy human individuals. Clones were read by immunoSEQ multiplex PCR, and TCRdb kept only the in-frame ones, dropping some. This table holds 2.5 million or so clones, just over 90% found once. What was sequenced was naive CD4+ T cells sorted from blood. Specified subset: CD45RA+ positively selected. This receptor was identified in a man aged 18 to 30 in good health. The chain has TRBV5-1 and TRBJ2-7, with TRBD1 matching over 7 bases. CDR3 sequence reads: CASSRDSAYEQYF. The CDR3 DNA reads as TGCGCCAGCAGCCGGGACAGCGCCTACGAGCAGTACTTC.